These 32 T cell receptor beta chains were sequenced from one sample in a study of vaccination and CD4 T cells after COVID-19. TCRdb fed the PCR reads into MiXCR, producing one record per CDR3 protein. Here the sample spans 15,000 to 17,000 distinct CDR3 sequences, approximately 66% being singletons. Sample: CD4+ T cells from blood, taken after SARS-CoV-2 vaccination. All receptors come from a human donor who had recovered from COVID-19.

This chain connects TRBV4-1 to TRBJ2-7; 7 nucleotides line up with TRBD1. CDR3 size: 15 residues. V lost 2 bases and J lost 1; bases outside the gene matches: 5. The V gene's germline CDR1 is MGHRA and CDR2 YSYEKL. As DNA, the CDR3 is TGCGCCAGCAGCCAACCTATGACAGGGTCCTACGAGCAGTACTTC. It is translated as CASSQPMTGSYEQYF.

Written as DNA, the CDR3 is TGTGCCACCAGCCGGCGGGAGAGCTACGAGCAGTACTTC. Its translation: CATSRRESYEQYF. V gene TRBV15 combines with J gene TRBJ2-7, with TRBD2 matching over 7 bases. Germline values: CDR1 LNHNV, CDR2 YYDKDF (reference sequence). The V and J ends lost 5 bases and 3 bases, in that order; junction bases with no gene match: 4. The CDR3 is 13 amino acids.

The chain employs TRBV15 and TRBJ2-2, with 11 nucleotides matching TRBD2. J lost 2 bases, V lost 2 bases, and 10 bases had no gene match. The length of the CDR3 is 19 residues. Germline V lookup: CDR1 LNHNV, CDR2 YYDKDF (reference sequence). The CDR3 sequence is CATSRSPGLAETNTGELFF. CDR3 DNA: TGTGCCACCAGCAGAAGCCCGGGACTAGCGGAAACCAACACCGGGGAGCTGTTTTTT.

J is TRBJ1-5 and V is TRBV6-1; possible D gene TRBD1, 6 bases. The V gene lost 6 bases and the J gene lost 3 bases, with 12 bases spanning the gap. This CDR3 has 14 residues. Germline V CDR1 and CDR2: MNHNS, SASEGT. The CDR3 spells CASRGAEDNQPQHF. CDR3 sequence (DNA): TGTGCCAGCAGGGGGGCGGAGGACAATCAGCCCCAGCATTTT.

This clonotype appeared a few times. V usage is TRBV2 and J usage is TRBJ1-1, with 8 positions matching TRBD1. The CDR3 extends over 14 amino acids. V gave up 6 bases and J gave up 1 base; unmatched junction bases: 4. Germline V gives CDR1 SNHLY, CDR2 FYNNEI. The CDR3 protein is CASRGRGQNTEAFF. The DNA of the CDR3 is TGTGCCAGCAGGGGCAGGGGGCAGAACACTGAAGCTTTCTTT.

This sequence joins TRBV2 and TRBJ2-7, with 7 bases matching TRBD1. V shed 6 bases and J 1 base; nucleotides not matched to a gene: 9. The germline CDR1 and CDR2 sequences are SNHLY and FYNNEI. The CDR3 is 15 amino acids. The CDR3, as DNA: TGTGCCAGCAGAGTACAGGGGAGAGGGTCCTACGAGCAGTACTTC. This encodes CASRVQGRGSYEQYF.

This chain uses TRBV6-5 with TRBJ2-2; 7 bases match TRBD2. V lost 2 bases, J lost 0 bases, and 6 bases stayed unmatched. The CDR3 is 17 amino acids. CDR1 and CDR2 (germline): MNHEY, SVGAGI. The CDR3 coding sequence is TGTGCCAGCAGTTACCAAGGTGGGGGGGCGAACACCGGGGAGCTGTTTTTT. Translation: CASSYQGGGANTGELFF.

The rearrangement joins TRBV20-1 to TRBJ2-7, with TRBD2 matching 13 bases. J gave up 1 base and V 5 bases, and 2 bases lay outside the gene matches. The CDR3 loop spans 14 amino acids. Germline lookup yields CDR1 DFQATT and CDR2 SNEGSKA (reference sequence). The CDR3 here is CSAETSGRSYEQYF. The DNA for the CDR3 is TGCAGTGCTGAGACTAGCGGGAGGTCCTACGAGCAGTACTTC.

This sequence joins TRBV20-1 and TRBJ2-7, with 13 nucleotides matching TRBD2. The germline V gene has CDR1 DFQATT and CDR2 SNEGSKA (reference sequence). The CDR3 has 14 residues. V dropped 6 bases and J dropped 3; count of bases not matched to a gene: 5. The CDR3 region is CSADGLAGDYEQYF. The CDR3 DNA reads TGCAGTGCCGATGGACTAGCGGGAGACTACGAGCAGTACTTC.

The rearrangement uses TRBV20-1 and TRBJ2-2; 8 positions match TRBD2. Trimming cost V 0 bases and J 3 bases; bases outside gene matches: 3. From germline, CDR1 is DFQATT and CDR2 SNEGSKA (reference sequence). The CDR3 has 15 residues. The CDR3 bases are TGCAGTGCTAGAGATAGCGGGACGTACACCGGGGAGCTGTTTTTT. Translated, it gives CSARDSGTYTGELFF.

The chain links TRBV5-6 to TRBJ2-7; TRBD1 aligns across 7 bases. Germline lookup yields CDR1 SGHDT and CDR2 YYEEEE. J was trimmed by 2 bases and V by 5 bases; bases with no gene match: 4. The CDR3 sequence is 13 residues long. CDR3 in amino acids: CASRRTGAYEQYF. The CDR3 DNA sequence: TGTGCCAGCAGAAGGACAGGTGCCTACGAGCAGTACTTC.

This chain uses TRBV7-3 with TRBJ2-3; D uncertain. Germline assignment: CDR1 SGHTA and CDR2 FQGTGA. The CDR3 covers 14 residues. With 5 bases removed from V and 8 bases from J, the gap between germline ends came to 17 bases. CDR3 coding DNA: TGTGCCAGCAGCGACCCCCGTGCCCCGGGTACGCAGTATTTT. Protein sequence: CASSDPRAPGTQYF.

This clonotype was recorded only once. The chain links TRBV6-4 to TRBJ2-7; 8 nucleotides match TRBD1. V gave up 4 bases and J gave up 6 bases; unmatched junction bases: 5. This CDR3 is built from 13 residues. CDR1 and CDR2 (germline): MRHNA, SNTAGT. The CDR3 nucleotides read TGTGCCAGCAGTGGTACTACAGGGGGCGAGCAGTACTTC. Translation: CASSGTTGGEQYF.

This clonotype appeared once. DNA for the CDR3: TGTGCCAGCAGTTTTACAGGGGGAGGCACTGAAGCTTTCTTT. This encodes CASSFTGGGTEAFF. This sequence joins TRBV12-3 or TRBV12-4 and TRBJ1-1, with TRBD1 identical over 8 bases. This CDR3 is built from 14 residues. V shed 3 bases and J 4 bases; nucleotides not matched to a gene: 4.

The rearrangement uses TRBV7-2 and TRBJ2-3; D might be TRBD1 or TRBD2, each matching 5 bases. The CDR3 loop spans 12 amino acids. V was trimmed by 1 base and J by 8 bases, leaving 7 bases between them. Per germline, CDR1 SGHTA and CDR2 FQGNSA. The CDR3 DNA follows: TGTGCCAGCAGCTTAGGTGGGGGTACGCAGTATTTT. Amino acids: CASSLGGGTQYF.

This rearrangement joins TRBV30 to TRBJ1-2; the D gene is possibly TRBD1 (5 bases). Germline loops: CDR1 GTSNPN, CDR2 SVGIG (reference sequence). Trimming left V 4 bases short and J 4 bases short, with 16 bases between. The CDR3 length is 14 residues. CDR3 DNA: TGTGCCTGGAATTCGAGGGGCTTTGGCTATGGCTACACCTTC. It yields the protein CAWNSRGFGYGYTF. The whole variable domain, remainder taken from reference TRBV30 and TRBJ1-2, is SQTIHQWPATLVQPVGSPLSLECTVEGTSNPNLYWYRQAAGRGLQLLFYSVGIGQISSEVPQNLSASRPQDRQFILSSKKLLLSDSGFYLCAWNSRGFGYGYTFGSGTRLTVV.

The chain links TRBV6-2 or TRBV6-3 to TRBJ2-1; D may be TRBD1 or TRBD2 (5 bases each). CDR1 MNHEY and CDR2 SVGEGT come from the germline V gene. With 7 bases removed from V and 10 bases from J, the gap between germline ends came to 11 bases. This CDR3 is built from 11 residues. As DNA, the CDR3 is TGTGCCAGCACCTCCGGGACCGAGCAGTTCTTC. Its protein is CASTSGTEQFF.

This chain joins TRBV6-2 or TRBV6-3 and TRBJ1-2, with no clear D. The CDR3 sequence is 11 residues long. Germline CDR1 reads MNHEY; CDR2 reads SVGEGT. The CDR3 bases are TGTACCACCACGGCCCAAGGGGGCTACACCTTC. This encodes CTTTAQGGYTF.

The chain couples TRBV11-1 to TRBJ1-2; 7 nucleotides align to TRBD1. CDR3 size: 13 residues. Unmatched junction bases numbered 4, after V lost 5 bases and J lost 4 bases. Germline V CDR1 and CDR2: SGHAT, FQDESV (reference sequence). CDR3 sequence reads: CASSIGTVYGYTF. CDR3 nucleotide sequence: TGTGCCAGCAGCATTGGGACAGTCTATGGCTACACCTTC.

V usage is TRBV10-3 and J usage is TRBJ2-5, with unresolved D. Per the germline V gene, CDR1 is ENHRY and CDR2 is SYGVKD. Trimming stripped 10 bases from V and 1 base from J, with 13 bases between. The CDR3 runs 13 residues. The CDR3 DNA sequence: TGTGCCACCGCCCGAAGGACCCAAGAGACCCAGTACTTC. Amino acid sequence: CATARRTQETQYF.

This clonotype was seen more than once but under ten times. The rearrangement links TRBV6-4 to TRBJ2-3, with 11 bases lining up with TRBD1. In germline, CDR1 is MRHNA, CDR2 SNTAGT. The V segment lost 4 bases and the J segment 4 bases; nucleotides outside the gene matches: 1. The CDR3 contains 14 residues. In nucleotides, the CDR3 is TGTGCCAGCAGTGGGACAGGGGGCGCAGATACGCAGTATTTT. Its translation: CASSGTGGADTQYF.

This clonotype was picked up a small number of times. CDR3 region: CASTVDRWTRNTEAFF. The CDR3 coding sequence is TGTGCCAGCACCGTGGACAGATGGACCCGGAACACTGAAGCTTTCTTT. The chain is built from TRBV28 and TRBJ1-1, with D possibly matching TRBD1 (6 bases). V was pared by 7 bases and J by 1 base, with 19 bases between. The CDR3 contains 16 residues. Germline-derived CDR1 and CDR2 are MDHEN and SYDVKM.

This sequence joins TRBV11-2 and TRBJ1-2; possible D gene TRBD1, 5 bases. Germline-derived CDR1 and CDR2 are SGHAT and FQNNGV. V shed 5 bases and J shed 2 bases, with 18 bases lying between them. This CDR3 comprises 16 residues. The CDR3 spells CASSPRGLPLNYGYTF. The CDR3 DNA is TGTGCCAGCAGCCCGAGGGGTCTTCCCCTAAACTATGGCTACACCTTC.

This clonotype has a handful of counts. The CDR3 sequence: CASSAGSAGYNQPQHF. CDR3 DNA sequence: TGTGCCAGTAGTGCGGGTTCGGCGGGGTACAATCAGCCCCAGCATTTT. The chain combines TRBV19 with TRBJ1-5; D remains unclear. Germline V gives CDR1 LNHDA, CDR2 SQIVND (reference sequence). This CDR3 is 16 amino acids long. The V and J ends lost 5 bases and 3 bases respectively, with 17 bases between them. The full variable domain, rest sourced from reference TRBV19 and TRBJ1-5, is DGGITQSPKYLFRKEGQNVTLSCEQNLNHDAMYWYRQDPGQGLRLIYYSQIVNDFQKGDIAEGYSVSREKKESFPLTVTSAQKNPTAFYLCASSAGSAGYNQPQHFGDGTRLSIL.

The chain employs TRBV6-1 and TRBJ1-1; the D is unclear. Germline CDR1 reads MNHNS; CDR2 reads SASEGT. V was pared by 6 bases and J by 8 bases, with 16 bases between. The CDR3 spans 13 residues. CDR3 protein: CASREYSNREAFF. The CDR3 bases are TGTGCCAGCAGGGAGTACAGTAACCGGGAAGCTTTCTTT.

The gene calls are TRBV15 and TRBJ2-1, with TRBD1 matching over 8 bases. The V segment lost 0 bases and the J segment 6 bases; nucleotides outside the gene matches: 7. CDR1 and CDR2 from the germline V gene are LNHNV and YYDKDF (reference sequence). This CDR3 contains 16 residues. This CDR3 reads CATSRDQGANSNEQFF. The CDR3 DNA reads as TGTGCCACCAGCAGAGATCAGGGGGCGAACAGCAATGAGCAGTTCTTC.

This sequence joins TRBV20-1 and TRBJ2-3; 8 nucleotides agree with TRBD2. The CDR3 runs to 16 residues. The germline V gene has CDR1 DFQATT and CDR2 SNEGSKA (reference sequence). Germline trimming cut 6 bases from V and 0 bases from J; bases unmatched to any gene: 11. The CDR3: CSAAAGTSVSTDTQYF. The CDR3 coding sequence is TGCAGTGCAGCTGCCGGGACTAGTGTAAGCACAGATACGCAGTATTTT.

This sequence joins TRBV10-1 and TRBJ2-2; a weak D match, TRBD1 (5 bases). Deletions cut 6 bases from V and 3 bases from J, with 11 bases between. Germline-derived CDR1 and CDR2 are WNHNN and SYGVQD (reference sequence). The CDR3 totals 14 residues. CDR3 bases: TGCGCCAGCAGCCCCTCCAGGGACACCGGGGAGCTGTTTTTT. Protein product: CASSPSRDTGELFF.

The chain has TRBV12-3 or TRBV12-4 and TRBJ2-5, with TRBD2 matching 8 bases. V was clipped by 7 bases and J by 5 bases; unmatched bases: 6. The CDR3 has 13 amino acids. In DNA, the CDR3 is TGTGCCAGCACCCGACGGGGGGGGGAGACCCAGTACTTC. This gives the protein CASTRRGGETQYF.

This clonotype was counted once. This chain joins TRBV7-9 and TRBJ1-1; D unclear. The CDR3 has 14 amino acids. V lost 2 bases to trimming and J lost 6 bases, with 13 bases between them. Germline V gives CDR1 SEHNR, CDR2 FQNEAQ (reference sequence). CDR3 sequence (DNA): TGTGCCAGCAGCTTACATGGGCTTTATGCTGAAGCTTTCTTT. Amino acids: CASSLHGLYAEAFF.

This sequence joins TRBV6-5 and TRBJ1-3; 8 bases are a match to TRBD1. The trim removed 4 bases at V and 6 bases at J, leaving 8 bases unmatched. CDR1 and CDR2 (germline): MNHEY, SVGAGI. The CDR3 has 15 amino acids. CDR3 amino acids: CASSSRQGLSNTIYF. The DNA for the CDR3 is TGTGCCAGCAGTTCTCGACAGGGGCTTTCAAACACCATATATTTT.

The chain has TRBV20-1 and TRBJ2-7, with D unresolved. Germline V CDR1 and CDR2: DFQATT, SNEGSKA (reference sequence). The CDR3 contains 14 residues. The CDR3 DNA reads as TGCAGCCCACTCCGGCCCCACTCCAGCTACGAGCAGTACTTC. Protein: CSPLRPHSSYEQYF.